This T cell receptor (beta chain) appears in the sequencing data of a study of molecular identifiers for immune sequencing clone quantification. In the study overall: In replicates, the authors split RNA from approximately 20,000 or 100,000 naive CD8 cells five ways and sequenced four.

Naive CD8 sequencing libraries were generated from 20,000 to 1,000,000 sorted cells, with 10%, 30% or 50% RNA as input. Using a CD8+CD4-CCR7+CD45RA+ phenotype, naive CD8 T cells were sorted. This CDR3 comprises 15 residues. Germline V lookup: CDR1 MDHEN, CDR2 SYDVKM. V lost 5 bases, J lost 10 bases, and 18 bases lay in between. Each CDR3 protein is one row after TCRdb ran MiXCR on the PCR reads. The sample lists about 510,000 distinct CDR3 sequences, about 25% occurring once. This clonotype originated in a human donor in good health. Some libraries in this study had Jurkat cell RNA spiked in. The specimen was naive CD8+ T cells from blood, with Jurkat cell RNA spiked in. Subset in this sample: FACS-sorted CD8+CD4-CCR7+CD45RA+ naive T cells. This sequence joins TRBV28 and TRBJ1-6, with TRBD1 as a possible D gene (6 bases). The CDR3 is CASSLRLGGDSPLHF. CDR3 DNA: TGTGCCAGCAGTCTAAGACTTGGGGGCGACTCACCCCTCCACTTT.